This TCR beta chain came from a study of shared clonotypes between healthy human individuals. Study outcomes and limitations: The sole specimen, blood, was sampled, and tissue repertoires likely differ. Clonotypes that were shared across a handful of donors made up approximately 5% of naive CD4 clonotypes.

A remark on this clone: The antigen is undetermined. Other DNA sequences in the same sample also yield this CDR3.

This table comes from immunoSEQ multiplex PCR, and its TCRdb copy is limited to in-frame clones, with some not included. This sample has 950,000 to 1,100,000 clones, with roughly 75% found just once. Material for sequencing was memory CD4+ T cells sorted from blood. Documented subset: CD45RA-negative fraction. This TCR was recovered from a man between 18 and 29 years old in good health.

The CDR3 reads CASSLDPGGSYNEQFF. For the CDR3, the DNA is TGTGCCAGCAGCTTGGATCCGGGGGGGTCCTACAATGAGCAGTTCTTC. The chain is built from TRBV5-6 and TRBJ2-1; TRBD2 agrees at 8 bases. The CDR3 sequence is 16 residues long. Unmatched junction bases numbered 3, after V lost 0 bases and J lost 1 base. Germline loops: CDR1 SGHDT, CDR2 YYEEEE.